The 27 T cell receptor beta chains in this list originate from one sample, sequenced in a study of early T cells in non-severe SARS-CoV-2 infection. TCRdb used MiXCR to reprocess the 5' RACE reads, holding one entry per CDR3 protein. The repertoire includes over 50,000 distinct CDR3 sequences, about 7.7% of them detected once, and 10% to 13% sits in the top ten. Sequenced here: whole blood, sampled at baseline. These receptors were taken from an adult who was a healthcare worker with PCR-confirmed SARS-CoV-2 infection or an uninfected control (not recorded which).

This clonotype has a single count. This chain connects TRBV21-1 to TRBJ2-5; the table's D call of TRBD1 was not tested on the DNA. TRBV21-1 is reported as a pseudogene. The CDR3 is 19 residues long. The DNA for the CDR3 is TGTGCCAGCAGCAAACGGCTACTTGACAGAGGCTTCCTCCAAGAGACCCAGTACTTC. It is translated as CASSKRLLDRGFLQETQYF.

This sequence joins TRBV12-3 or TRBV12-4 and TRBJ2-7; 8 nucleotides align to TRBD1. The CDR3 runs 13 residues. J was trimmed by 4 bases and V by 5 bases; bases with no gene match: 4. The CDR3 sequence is CASSPGGWYEQYF. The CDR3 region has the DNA TGTGCCAGCAGTCCAGGGGGCTGGTACGAGCAGTACTTC.

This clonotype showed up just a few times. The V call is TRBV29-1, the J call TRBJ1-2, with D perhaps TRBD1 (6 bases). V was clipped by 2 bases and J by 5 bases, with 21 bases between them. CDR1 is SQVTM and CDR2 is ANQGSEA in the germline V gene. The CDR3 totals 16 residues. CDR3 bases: TGCAGCGTTGAACCAGGGGCAGGGGCGAGGGAATATGGCTACACCTTC. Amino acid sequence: CSVEPGAGAREYGYTF.

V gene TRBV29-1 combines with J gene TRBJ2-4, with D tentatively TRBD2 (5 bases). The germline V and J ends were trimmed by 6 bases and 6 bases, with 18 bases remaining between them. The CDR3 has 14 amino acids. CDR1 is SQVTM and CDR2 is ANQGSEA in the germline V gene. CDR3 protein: CSVRWELAVNIQYF. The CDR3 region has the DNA TGCAGCGTCCGATGGGAGTTAGCCGTAAACATTCAGTACTTC.

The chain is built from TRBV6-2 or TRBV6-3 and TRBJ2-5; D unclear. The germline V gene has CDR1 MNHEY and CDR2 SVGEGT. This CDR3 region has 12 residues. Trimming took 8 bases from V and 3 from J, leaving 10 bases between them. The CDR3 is CASALSKETQYF. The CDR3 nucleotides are TGTGCCAGCGCTCTATCAAAAGAGACCCAGTACTTC.

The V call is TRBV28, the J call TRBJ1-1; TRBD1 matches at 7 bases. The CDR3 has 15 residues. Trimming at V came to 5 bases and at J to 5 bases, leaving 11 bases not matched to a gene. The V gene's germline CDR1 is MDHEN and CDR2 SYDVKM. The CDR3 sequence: CASSARQGWRTEAFF. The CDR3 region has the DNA TGTGCCAGCAGTGCTAGACAGGGCTGGAGGACTGAAGCTTTCTTT.

The CDR3 sequence is CASSYYRGMLPTEAFF. The CDR3 DNA reads as TGTGCCAGCAGTTACTATAGGGGGATGCTCCCCACTGAAGCTTTCTTT. The J gene is TRBJ1-1, the V gene TRBV6-2 or TRBV6-3, with D possibly being TRBD1 (6 bases). The germline V gene encodes CDR1 MNHEY and CDR2 SVGEGT. This CDR3 spans 16 amino acids. Trimming left V 1 base short and J 4 bases short, with 16 bases between.

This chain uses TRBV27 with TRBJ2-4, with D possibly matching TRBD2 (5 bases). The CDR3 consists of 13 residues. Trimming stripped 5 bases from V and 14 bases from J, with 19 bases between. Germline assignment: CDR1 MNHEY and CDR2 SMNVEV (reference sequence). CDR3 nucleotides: TGTGCCAGCAGTCAAAACCCCTCGGGGTTCGAGTACTTC. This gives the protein CASSQNPSGFEYF.

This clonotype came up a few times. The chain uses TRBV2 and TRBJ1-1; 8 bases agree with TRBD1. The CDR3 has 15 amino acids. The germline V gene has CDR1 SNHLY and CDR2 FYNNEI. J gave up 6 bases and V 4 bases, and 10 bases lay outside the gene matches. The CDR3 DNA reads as TGTGCCAGCAGTGCCCTGGGACAGGTAATGGCTGAAGCTTTCTTT. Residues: CASSALGQVMAEAFF. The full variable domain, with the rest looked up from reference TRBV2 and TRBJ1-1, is EPEVTQTPSHQVTQMGQEVILRCVPISNHLYFYWYRQILGQKVEFLVSFYNNEISEKSEIFDDQFSVERPDGSNFTLKIRSTKLEDSAMYFCASSALGQVMAEAFFGQGTRLTVV.

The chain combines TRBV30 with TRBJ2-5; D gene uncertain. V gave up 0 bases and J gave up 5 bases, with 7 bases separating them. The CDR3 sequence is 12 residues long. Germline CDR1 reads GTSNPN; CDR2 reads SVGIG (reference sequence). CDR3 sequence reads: CAWSVLGETQYF. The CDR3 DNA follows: TGTGCCTGGAGTGTTCTGGGGGAGACCCAGTACTTC.

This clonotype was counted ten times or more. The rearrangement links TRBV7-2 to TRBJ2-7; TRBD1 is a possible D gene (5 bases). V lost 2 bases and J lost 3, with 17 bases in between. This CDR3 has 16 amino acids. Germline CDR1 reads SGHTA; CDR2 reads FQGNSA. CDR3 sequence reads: CASSLISLDSYYEQYF. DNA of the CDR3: TGTGCCAGCAGCTTAATTTCCCTCGACAGTTACTACGAGCAGTACTTC.

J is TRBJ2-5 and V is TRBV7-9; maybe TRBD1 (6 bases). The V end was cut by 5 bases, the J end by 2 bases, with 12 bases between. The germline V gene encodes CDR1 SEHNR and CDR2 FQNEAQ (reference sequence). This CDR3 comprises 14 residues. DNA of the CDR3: TGTGCCAGCAGCCGCGGAGGACAGCAAGAGACCCAGTACTTC. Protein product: CASSRGGQQETQYF.

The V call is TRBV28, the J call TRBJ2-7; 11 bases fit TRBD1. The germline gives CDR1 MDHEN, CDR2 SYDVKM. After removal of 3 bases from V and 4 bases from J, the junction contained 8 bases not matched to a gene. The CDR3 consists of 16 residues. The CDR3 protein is CASSFVTGTGGYEQYF. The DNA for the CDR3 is TGTGCCAGCAGTTTTGTAACCGGGACAGGGGGATACGAGCAGTACTTC.

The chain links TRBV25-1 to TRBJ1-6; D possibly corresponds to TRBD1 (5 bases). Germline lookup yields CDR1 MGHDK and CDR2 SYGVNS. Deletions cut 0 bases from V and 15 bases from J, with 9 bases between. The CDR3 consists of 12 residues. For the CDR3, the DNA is TGTGCCAGCAGTGAATATGCAGGGCACCTCCACTTT. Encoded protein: CASSEYAGHLHF.

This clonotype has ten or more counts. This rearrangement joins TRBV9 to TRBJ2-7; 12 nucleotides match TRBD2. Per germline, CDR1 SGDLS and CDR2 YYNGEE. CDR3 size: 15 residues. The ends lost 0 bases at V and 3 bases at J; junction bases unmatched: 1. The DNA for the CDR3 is TGTGCCAGCAGCGTAGGGACTAGCGGGGACTACGAGCAGTACTTC. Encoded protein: CASSVGTSGDYEQYF.

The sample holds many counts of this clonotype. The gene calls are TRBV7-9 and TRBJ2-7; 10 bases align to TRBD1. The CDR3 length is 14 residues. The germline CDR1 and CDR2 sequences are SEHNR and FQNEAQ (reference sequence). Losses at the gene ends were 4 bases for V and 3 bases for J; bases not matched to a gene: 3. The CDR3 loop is CASSSGTGDYEQYF. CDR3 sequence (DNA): TGTGCCAGCAGCTCCGGGACAGGGGACTACGAGCAGTACTTC.

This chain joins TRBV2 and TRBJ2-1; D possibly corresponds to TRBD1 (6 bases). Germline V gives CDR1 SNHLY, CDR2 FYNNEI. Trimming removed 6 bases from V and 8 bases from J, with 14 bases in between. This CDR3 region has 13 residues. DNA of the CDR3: TGTGCCAGCAGATCGGACAGATCTTATGAGCAGTTCTTC. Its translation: CASRSDRSYEQFF.

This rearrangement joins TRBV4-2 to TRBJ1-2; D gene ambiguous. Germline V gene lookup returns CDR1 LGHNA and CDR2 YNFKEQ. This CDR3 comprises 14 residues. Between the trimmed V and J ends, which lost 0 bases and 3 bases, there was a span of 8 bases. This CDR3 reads CASSQEKRYYGYTF. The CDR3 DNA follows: TGTGCCAGCAGCCAAGAAAAGCGGTACTATGGCTACACCTTC.

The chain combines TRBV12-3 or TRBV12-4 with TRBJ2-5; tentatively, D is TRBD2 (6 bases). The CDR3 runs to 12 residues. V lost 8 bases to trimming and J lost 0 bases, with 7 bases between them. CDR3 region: CASGRYQETQYF. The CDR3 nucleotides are TGTGCCAGCGGGAGGTACCAAGAGACCCAGTACTTC.

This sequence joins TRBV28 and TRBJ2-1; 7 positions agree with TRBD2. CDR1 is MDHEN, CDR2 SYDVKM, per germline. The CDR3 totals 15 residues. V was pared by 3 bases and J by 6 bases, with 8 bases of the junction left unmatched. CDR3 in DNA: TGTGCCAGCAGTTTGATGGCGGGAGTCGGCAATGAGCAGTTCTTC. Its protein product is CASSLMAGVGNEQFF.

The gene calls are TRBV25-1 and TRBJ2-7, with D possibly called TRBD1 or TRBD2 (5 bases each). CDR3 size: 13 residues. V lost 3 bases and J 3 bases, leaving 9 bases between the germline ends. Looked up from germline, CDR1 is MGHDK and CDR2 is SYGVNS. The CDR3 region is CASSDGDGYEQYF. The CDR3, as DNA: TGTGCCAGCAGTGACGGGGACGGCTACGAGCAGTACTTC.

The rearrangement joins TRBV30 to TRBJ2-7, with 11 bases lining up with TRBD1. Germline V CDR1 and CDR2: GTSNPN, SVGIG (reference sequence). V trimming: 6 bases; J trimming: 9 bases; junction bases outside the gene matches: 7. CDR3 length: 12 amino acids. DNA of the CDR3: TGTGCCTGTACGGACAGGGGGCTTTGGCAGTACTTC. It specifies CACTDRGLWQYF. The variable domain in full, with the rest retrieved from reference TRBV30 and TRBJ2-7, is SQTIHQWPATLVQPVGSPLSLECTVEGTSNPNLYWYRQAAGRGLQLLFYSVGIGQISSEVPQNLSASRPQDRQFILSSKKLLLSDSGFYLCACTDRGLWQYFGPGTRLTVT.

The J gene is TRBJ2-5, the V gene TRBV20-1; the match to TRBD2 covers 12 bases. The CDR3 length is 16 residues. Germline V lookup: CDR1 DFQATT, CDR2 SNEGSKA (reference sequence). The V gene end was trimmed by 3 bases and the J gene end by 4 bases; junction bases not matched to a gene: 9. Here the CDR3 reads CSASQTSGSWRETQYF. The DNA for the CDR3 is TGCAGTGCTAGCCAGACTAGCGGGAGTTGGAGAGAGACCCAGTACTTC.

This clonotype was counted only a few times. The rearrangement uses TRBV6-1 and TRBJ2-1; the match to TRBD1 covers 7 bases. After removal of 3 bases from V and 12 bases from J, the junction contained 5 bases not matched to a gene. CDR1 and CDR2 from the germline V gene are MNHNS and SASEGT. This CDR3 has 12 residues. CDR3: CASSETGIWQFF. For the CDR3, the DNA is TGTGCCAGCAGTGAGACAGGGATATGGCAGTTCTTC.

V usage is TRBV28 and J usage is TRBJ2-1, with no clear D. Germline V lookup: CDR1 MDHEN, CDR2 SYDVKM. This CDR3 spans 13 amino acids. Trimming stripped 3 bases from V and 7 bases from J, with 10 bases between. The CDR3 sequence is CASSFSSTNEQFF. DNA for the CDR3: TGTGCCAGCAGTTTCTCCAGTACGAATGAGCAGTTCTTC.

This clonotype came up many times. The CDR3 loop is CASSLGQNYGYTF. The CDR3 DNA reads TGTGCCAGCAGTTTAGGACAAAACTATGGCTACACCTTC. V usage is TRBV27 and J usage is TRBJ1-2; TRBD1 might be the D (5 bases). Germline V gene data show CDR1 as MNHEY and CDR2 as SMNVEV (reference sequence). The CDR3 spans 13 residues. V lost 2 bases, J lost 2 bases, and 6 bases lay in between.

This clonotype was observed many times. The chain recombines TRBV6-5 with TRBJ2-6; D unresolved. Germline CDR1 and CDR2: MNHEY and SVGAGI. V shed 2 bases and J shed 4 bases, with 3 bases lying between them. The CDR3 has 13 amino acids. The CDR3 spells CASSYGGANVLTF. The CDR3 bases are TGTGCCAGCAGTTACGGCGGGGCCAACGTCCTGACTTTC.